The 2 T cell receptor beta chains below all came from one sample that was sequenced in a study of CD8 T cells in Susac syndrome. RNA in amounts of roughly 0.45 to 1 ug was reverse transcribed with random hexamers. One entry per CDR3 protein results from TCRdb running MiXCR on the immunoSEQ multiplex PCR reads. The sample shows 250,000 to 350,000 distinct CDR3 sequences, more than 75% of them seen only once. Sequencing was done on a sample of CD8+ T cells from PBMCs. These TCRs come from a human donor with multiple sclerosis.

The chain has TRBV11-2 and TRBJ1-1; possibly TRBD1 for D (5 bases). Germline V lookup: CDR1 SGHAT, CDR2 FQNNGV. The V gene lost 0 bases and the J gene lost 4 bases, with 9 bases spanning the gap. The CDR3 totals 14 residues. For the CDR3, the DNA is TGTGCCAGCAGCTTAGAGCAGGGAAGCACTGAAGCTTTCTTT. Encoded protein: CASSLEQGSTEAFF.

The genes are TRBV20-1 and TRBJ2-1; no clear D gene. Germline V gives CDR1 DFQATT, CDR2 SNEGSKA (reference sequence). V dropped 3 bases and J dropped 4 bases, with 7 bases sitting between them. CDR3 length: 12 residues. The CDR3 is CSARSTYNEQFF. CDR3 sequence (DNA): TGCAGTGCTAGGTCCACGTACAATGAGCAGTTCTTC.